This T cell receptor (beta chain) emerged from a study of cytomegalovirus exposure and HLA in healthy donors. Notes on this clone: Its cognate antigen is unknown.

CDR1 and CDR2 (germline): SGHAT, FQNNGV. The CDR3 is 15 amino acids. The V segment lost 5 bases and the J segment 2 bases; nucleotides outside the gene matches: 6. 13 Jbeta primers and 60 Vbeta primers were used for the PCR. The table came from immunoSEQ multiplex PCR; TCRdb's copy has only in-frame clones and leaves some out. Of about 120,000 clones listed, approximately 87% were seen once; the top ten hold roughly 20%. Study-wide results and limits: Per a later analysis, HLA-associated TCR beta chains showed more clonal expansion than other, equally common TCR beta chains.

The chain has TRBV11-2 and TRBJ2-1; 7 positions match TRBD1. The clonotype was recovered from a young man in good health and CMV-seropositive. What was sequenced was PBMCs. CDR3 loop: CASSNRDSTYNEQFF. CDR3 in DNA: TGTGCCAGCAGCAATCGGGACAGCACCTACAATGAGCAGTTCTTC.